A selection of T cell receptor beta chains follows, all from one sample in a study of blood T cell repertoires in COVID-19. Measured with immunoSEQ multiplex PCR; TCRdb has only the in-frame clones, and not every one. Here the sample spans around 330,000 clones, approximately 88% being singletons. Source material: peripheral blood. These receptors all stem from a woman aged 45 to 65 with active or convalescent COVID-19. CDR3s include the opening cysteine and the closing phenylalanine or tryptophan. D genes are given only for firm matches. The listing skips clone size in some rows; elsewhere it reads once, few, many or a size class.

size	D	J	V	CDR3	DNA
-	-	TRBJ1-5	TRBV5-1	CASSLDRDQPQHF	TGCGCCAGCAGCTTGGATCGGGATCAGCCCCAGCATTTT
-	-	TRBJ1-6	TRBV27	CASREILTNSPLHF	TGTGCCAGCAGGGAGATACTGACGAATTCACCCCTCCACTTT
-	-	TRBJ2-1	TRBV27	CASSPPGLAYNEQFF	TGTGCCAGCAGTCCCCCGGGACTGGCCTACAATGAGCAGTTCTTC
-	-	TRBJ2-6	TRBV4-3	CASSQDDGQITGANVLTF	TGCGCCAGCAGCCAAGATGACGGACAGATTACTGGGGCCAACGTCCTGACTTTC
-	TRBD1	TRBJ2-7	TRBV6-2/TRBV6-3	CASSNSGTGPFEQYF	TGTGCCAGCAGTAATTCCGGGACAGGACCTTTCGAGCAGTACTTC
-	-	TRBJ2-2	TRBV6-5	CASETRETGELFF	TGTGCCAGCGAGACTAGGGAGACCGGGGAGCTGTTTTTT
-	-	TRBJ1-1	TRBV7-2	CASRPGSMNTEAFF	TGTGCCAGCAGACCAGGTTCCATGAACACTGAAGCTTTCTTT
-	TRBD1	TRBJ1-2	TRBV18	CASSPLPGQNYGYTF	TGTGCCAGCTCACCACTTCCGGGACAGAACTATGGCTACACCTTC
-	TRBD1	TRBJ1-5	TRBV18	CASSLYRGGNQPQHF	TGTGCCAGCTCACTATACAGGGGTGGCAATCAGCCCCAGCATTTT
-	-	TRBJ1-2	TRBV29-1	CSAEGQSDSYGYTF	TGCAGCGCCGAAGGACAGAGTGACTCCTATGGCTACACCTTC
-	TRBD2	TRBJ2-5	TRBV3-1/TRBV3-2	CASSERLAGGRETQYF	TGTGCCAGCAGCGAGCGACTAGCGGGAGGCCGGGAGACCCAGTACTTC
-	-	TRBJ2-5	TRBV7-9	CASRVGEETQYF	TGTGCCAGCAGGGTCGGAGAAGAGACCCAGTACTTC
-	-	TRBJ1-1	TRBV7-3	CASSLTARDRAFF	TGTGCCAGCAGCTTAACGGCGAGGGATCGAGCTTTCTTT
-	-	TRBJ2-5	TRBV18	CASSPIEQTYQETQYF	TGTGCCAGCTCACCGATAGAACAGACGTACCAAGAGACCCAGTACTTC
-	TRBD1	TRBJ1-2	TRBV6-2/TRBV6-3	CASSQPPSQTGNYGYTF	TGTGCCAGCAGTCAGCCACCGTCGCAGACAGGGAACTATGGCTACACCTTC
-	-	TRBJ1-1	TRBV5-4	CASSLVGTSNTEAFF	TGTGCCAGCAGCTTAGTGGGGACATCGAACACTGAAGCTTTCTTT
once	-	TRBJ1-2	TRBV28	CASSPREGRSIVYGYTF	TGTGCCAGCAGTCCCAGGGAGGGACGCAGCATAGTTTATGGCTACACCTTC
few	TRBD1	TRBJ1-4	TRBV4-2	CASSQDLTGGEKLFF	TGTGCCAGCAGCCAAGATTTAACAGGGGGAGAAAAACTGTTTTTT
-	TRBD1	TRBJ1-1	TRBV28	CASRPGQGTFTEAFF	TGTGCCAGCAGGCCGGGACAGGGGACCTTCACTGAAGCTTTCTTT
-	TRBD2	TRBJ2-1	TRBV29-1	CSVAKSGGAVEQFF	TGCAGCGTCGCGAAGAGCGGGGGGGCCGTGGAGCAGTTCTTC
-	-	TRBJ1-1	TRBV14	CASSQDWQGPTEAFF	TGTGCCAGCAGCCAAGATTGGCAGGGCCCCACTGAAGCTTTCTTT
-	TRBD1	TRBJ2-7	TRBV3-1/TRBV3-2	CASSQAGQRYEQYF	TGTGCCAGCAGCCAAGCGGGACAGCGCTACGAGCAGTACTTC
-	TRBD1	TRBJ2-7	TRBV2	CARGHPGQGSYEQYF	TGTGCCAGGGGGCACCCGGGACAGGGGTCCTACGAGCAGTACTTC
-	-	TRBJ1-2	TRBV30	CAWNNANYGYTF	TGTGCCTGGAATAATGCTAACTATGGCTACACCTTC
-	-	TRBJ1-1	TRBV12-5	CASGLVAGGLAEAFF	TGTGCTAGTGGTTTGGTAGCAGGTGGCTTGGCTGAAGCTTTCTTT
-	-	TRBJ2-1	TRBV7-3	CASSPPGAYNEQFF	TGTGCCAGCAGCCCGCCTGGAGCCTACAATGAGCAGTTCTTC
once	-	TRBJ2-2	TRBV7-3	CASSSQGATGELFF	TGTGCCAGCAGCTCCCAGGGCGCGACCGGGGAGCTGTTTTTT
-	TRBD1	TRBJ1-4	TRBV2	CASNPTGVSGWEEKLFF	TGTGCCAGCAACCCGACAGGGGTCTCGGGGTGGGAGGAAAAACTGTTTTTT
-	TRBD1	TRBJ1-2	TRBV6-5	CASIHLGQYYGYTF	TGTGCCAGCATCCACCTGGGACAGTACTATGGCTACACCTTC
-	-	TRBJ2-2	TRBV5-1	CASTDSTSRTGELFF	TGCGCCAGCACCGATTCGACATCCCGCACCGGGGAGCTGTTTTTT
-	TRBD2	TRBJ2-5	TRBV13	CASSFLSGGQETQYF	TGTGCCAGCAGCTTTCTTAGCGGGGGCCAAGAGACCCAGTACTTC
-	-	TRBJ1-2	TRBV30	CAWSILPGGYTF	TGTGCCTGGAGTATCCTACCAGGGGGCTACACCTTC
few	-	TRBJ2-2	TRBV5-1	CASSPGTQGTGELFF	TGCGCCAGCAGCCCCGGGACCCAGGGGACCGGGGAGCTGTTTTTT
-	-	TRBJ1-5	TRBV19	CASSGGSRGLSGNQPQHF	TGTGCCAGTAGTGGTGGGTCCAGAGGGCTCTCGGGCAATCAGCCCCAGCATTTT
-	TRBD2	TRBJ2-1	TRBV6-5	CASSYVSGSLIF	TGTGCCAGCAGTTACGTTAGCGGGAGCCTTATCTTC
-	-	TRBJ2-5	TRBV5-1	CASSPRWGDRETQYF	TGCGCCAGCAGTCCTCGGTGGGGCGACAGAGAGACCCAGTACTTC
once	-	TRBJ2-3	TRBV7-2	CASSLDRGTDTQYF	TGTGCCAGCAGCTTAGACAGGGGCACAGATACGCAGTATTTT
-	TRBD2	TRBJ2-1	TRBV7-3	CASSRGGSSYNEQFF	TGTGCCAGCAGCCGCGGGGGGAGCTCCTACAATGAGCAGTTCTTC
-	TRBD1	TRBJ2-1	TRBV4-1	CASSSEQGNNEQFF	TGCGCCAGCAGTTCGGAACAGGGGAACAATGAGCAGTTCTTC
-	-	TRBJ2-7	TRBV6-2/TRBV6-3	CASSWGGHTTYEQYF	TGTGCCAGCAGTTGGGGGGGACACACGACCTACGAGCAGTACTTC
-	TRBD2	TRBJ2-1	TRBV9	CASSAASGDGYNEQFF	TGTGCCAGCAGCGCAGCGAGCGGGGATGGCTACAATGAGCAGTTCTTC
-	TRBD1	TRBJ1-1	TRBV12-3/TRBV12-4	CASSSDRGTEAFF	TGTGCCAGCAGTTCGGACAGGGGAACTGAAGCTTTCTTT
-	TRBD1	TRBJ1-1	TRBV30	CAWSAGGTGLMNTEAFF	TGTGCCTGGAGTGCTGGGGGGACAGGCCTCATGAACACTGAAGCTTTCTTT
-	-	TRBJ1-6	TRBV27	CASSLRGGSSYNSPLHF	TGTGCCAGCAGTTTAAGGGGGGGCAGCTCCTATAATTCACCCCTCCACTTT
-	TRBD1	TRBJ1-6	TRBV4-2	CASSQEFVWTGNSPLHF	TGTGCCAGCAGCCAAGAGTTCGTCTGGACAGGGAATTCACCCCTCCACTTT
-	TRBD1	TRBJ2-2	TRBV7-2	CASSFDRGRAGELFF	TGTGCCAGCAGCTTCGACAGGGGGCGAGCCGGGGAGCTGTTTTTT
-	-	TRBJ2-1	TRBV7-2	CASSPAGGHNEQFF	TGTGCCAGCAGCCCGGCGGGCGGCCACAATGAGCAGTTCTTC
-	-	TRBJ2-5	TRBV18	CASSPSGLETQYF	TGTGCCAGCTCACCCTCAGGGCTGGAGACCCAGTACTTC
once	-	TRBJ1-2	TRBV7-8	CASSLRLTGAAAYGYTF	TGTGCCAGCAGCTTACGCCTAACAGGAGCCGCTGCCTATGGCTACACCTTC
-	-	TRBJ1-2	TRBV4-1	CASSPVGALSPVYGYTF	TGCGCCAGCAGCCCGGTGGGGGCCCTCTCGCCCGTTTATGGCTACACCTTC
-	-	TRBJ2-7	TRBV7-2	CASSLVALGLGGEQYF	TGTGCCAGCAGCTTAGTAGCGTTAGGGTTGGGGGGCGAGCAGTACTTC
-	TRBD2	TRBJ2-3	TRBV5-6	CASSSRGGQDTQYF	TGTGCCAGCAGCTCCCGGGGGGGGCAAGATACGCAGTATTTT